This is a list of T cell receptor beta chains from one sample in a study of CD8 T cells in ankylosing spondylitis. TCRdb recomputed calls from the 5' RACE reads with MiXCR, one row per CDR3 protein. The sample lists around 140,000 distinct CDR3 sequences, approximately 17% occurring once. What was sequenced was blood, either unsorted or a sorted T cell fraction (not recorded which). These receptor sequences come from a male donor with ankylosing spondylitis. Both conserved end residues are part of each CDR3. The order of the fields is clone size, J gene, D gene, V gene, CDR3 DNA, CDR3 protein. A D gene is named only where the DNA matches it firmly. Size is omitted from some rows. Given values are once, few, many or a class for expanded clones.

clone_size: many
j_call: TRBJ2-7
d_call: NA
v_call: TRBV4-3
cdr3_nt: TGCGCCAGCAGCCTCCGGACAGAATCCTACGAGCAGTACTTC
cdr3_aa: CASSLRTESYEQYF

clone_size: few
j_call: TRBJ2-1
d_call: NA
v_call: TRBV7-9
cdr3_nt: TGTGCCAGCAGGCACCCGAGCTCCTACAATGAGCAGTTCTTC
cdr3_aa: CASRHPSSYNEQFF

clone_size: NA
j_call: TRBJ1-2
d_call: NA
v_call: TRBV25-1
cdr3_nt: TGTGCCAGCAGTGTAGGGGAAGGCTACACCTTC
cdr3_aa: CASSVGEGYTF

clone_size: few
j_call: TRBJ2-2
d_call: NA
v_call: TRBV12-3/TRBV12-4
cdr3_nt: TGTGCCAGCACGGACTATCATTCCGGGGAGCTGTTTTTT
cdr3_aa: CASTDYHSGELFF

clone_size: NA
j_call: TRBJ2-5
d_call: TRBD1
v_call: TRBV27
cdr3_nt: TGTGCCAGCAGTGTAGTTCGGACAGGCTTAGGGACCCAGTACTTC
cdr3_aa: CASSVVRTGLGTQYF

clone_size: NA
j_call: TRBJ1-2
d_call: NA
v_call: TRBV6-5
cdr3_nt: TGTGCCAGCAGTTACGGCCTTACGGGGAGACTTAACTATGGCTACACCTTC
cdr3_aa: CASSYGLTGRLNYGYTF

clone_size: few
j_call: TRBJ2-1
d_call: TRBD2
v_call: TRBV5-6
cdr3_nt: TGTGCCAGCAGCTTGGTGGTGCTAGCGGACTCAAAAGGGTATGAGCAGTTCTTC
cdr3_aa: CASSLVVLADSKGYEQFF

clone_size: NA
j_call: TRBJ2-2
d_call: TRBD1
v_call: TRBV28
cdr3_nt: TGTGCCAGCAGAACAGGGGCCGGGGTCCTACGCGGGGAGCTGTTTTTT
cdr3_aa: CASRTGAGVLRGELFF

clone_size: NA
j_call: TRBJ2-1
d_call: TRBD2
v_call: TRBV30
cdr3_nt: TGTGCCTGGAGGCCCCCTAGCGGGAGGGTCAATGAGCAGTTCTTC
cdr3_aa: CAWRPPSGRVNEQFF

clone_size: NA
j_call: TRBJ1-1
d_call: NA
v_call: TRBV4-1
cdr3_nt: TGCGCCAGCAGCCAAGTGAAGAACACTGAAGCTTTCTTT
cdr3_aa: CASSQVKNTEAFF

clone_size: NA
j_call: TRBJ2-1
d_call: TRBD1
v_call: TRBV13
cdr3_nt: TGTGCCAGCAGCCCCCGGACAGGGAACAATGAGCAGTTCTTC
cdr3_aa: CASSPRTGNNEQFF

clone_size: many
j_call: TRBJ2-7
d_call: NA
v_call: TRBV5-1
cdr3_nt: TGCGCCAGCAGCTCCACTAGTCCGTACGAGCAGTACTTC
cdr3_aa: CASSSTSPYEQYF

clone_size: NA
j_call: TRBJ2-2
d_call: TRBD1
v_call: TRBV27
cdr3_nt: TGTGCCAGCAGTTTATCGGTCTTCCCTCGGACAGGGTTAAACACCGGGGAGCTGTTTTTT
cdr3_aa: CASSLSVFPRTGLNTGELFF

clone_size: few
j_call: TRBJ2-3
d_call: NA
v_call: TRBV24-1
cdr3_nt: TGTGCCACCAGTGATTTGGGGTCAGATACGCAGTATTTT
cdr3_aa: CATSDLGSDTQYF

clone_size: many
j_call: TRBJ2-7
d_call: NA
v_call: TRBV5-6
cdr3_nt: TGTGCCAGCAGCGGACGGACTCGGGGAAAGGAGCAGTACTTC
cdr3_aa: CASSGRTRGKEQYF

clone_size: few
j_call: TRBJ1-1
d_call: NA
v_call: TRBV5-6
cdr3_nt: TGTGCCAGCAGCTCGCCGGGACAGAACACTGAAGCTTTCTTT
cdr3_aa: CASSSPGQNTEAFF

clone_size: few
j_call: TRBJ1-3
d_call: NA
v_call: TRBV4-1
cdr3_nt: TGCGCCAGCAGCCAAGACTGGGGATACATGATCGGAAACACCATATATTTT
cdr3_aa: CASSQDWGYMIGNTIYF

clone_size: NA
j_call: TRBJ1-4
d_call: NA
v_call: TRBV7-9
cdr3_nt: TGTGCCAGCAGCGAATGGGATGAAAAACTGTTTTTT
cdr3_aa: CASSEWDEKLFF

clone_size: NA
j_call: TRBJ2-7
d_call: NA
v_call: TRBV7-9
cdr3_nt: TGTGCCAGCAGCTTAGTTGGGTCGCGGTACGAGCAGTACTTC
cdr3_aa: CASSLVGSRYEQYF

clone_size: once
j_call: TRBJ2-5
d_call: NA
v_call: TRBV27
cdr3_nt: TGTGCCAGCAGTTTAAATAGTGCAGGACAAGAGACCCAGTACTTC
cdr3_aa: CASSLNSAGQETQYF

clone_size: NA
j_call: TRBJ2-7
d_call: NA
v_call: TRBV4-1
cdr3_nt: TGCGCCAGCAGCCACCGGGACGGCACCTACGAGCAGTACTTC
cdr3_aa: CASSHRDGTYEQYF

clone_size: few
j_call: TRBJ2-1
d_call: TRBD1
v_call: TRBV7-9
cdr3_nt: TGTGCCAGCAGCCCGACGAGGGACAGTTACAATGAGCAGTTCTTC
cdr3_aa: CASSPTRDSYNEQFF

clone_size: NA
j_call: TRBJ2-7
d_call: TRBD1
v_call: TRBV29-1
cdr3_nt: TGCAGCGCTGGCGGGGGACAGGGCGCTTTTCGCGAGCAGTACTTC
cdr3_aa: CSAGGGQGAFREQYF

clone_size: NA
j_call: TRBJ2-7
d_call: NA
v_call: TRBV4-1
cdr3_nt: TGCGCCAGCAGCCAAGAAACGGGACGTTACGAGCAGTACTTC
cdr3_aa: CASSQETGRYEQYF

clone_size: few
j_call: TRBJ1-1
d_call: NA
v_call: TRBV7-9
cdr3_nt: TGTGCCAGCAGCCCCCTGGTAGAAGCTTTCTTT
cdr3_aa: CASSPLVEAFF

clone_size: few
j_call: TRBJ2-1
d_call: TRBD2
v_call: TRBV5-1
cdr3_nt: TGCGCCAGCACCCTCGGACTAGCCACCAATGAGCAGTTCTTC
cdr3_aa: CASTLGLATNEQFF

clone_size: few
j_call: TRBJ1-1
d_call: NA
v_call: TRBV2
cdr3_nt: TGTGCCAGCAGACTAAGGGGCCCTGAAGCTTTCTTT
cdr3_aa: CASRLRGPEAFF

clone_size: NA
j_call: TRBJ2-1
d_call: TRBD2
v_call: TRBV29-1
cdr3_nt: TGCAGCGTCACCGGGACTAGCGGGAGGGCGCGGTACAATGAGCAGTTCTTC
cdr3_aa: CSVTGTSGRARYNEQFF

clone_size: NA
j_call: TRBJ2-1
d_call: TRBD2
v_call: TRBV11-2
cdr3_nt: TGTGCCAGCAGCTTAGTCGGGAGGGCCGACCTTACGGGCAATGAGCAGTTCTTC
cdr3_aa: CASSLVGRADLTGNEQFF

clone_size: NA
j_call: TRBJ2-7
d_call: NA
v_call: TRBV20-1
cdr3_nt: TGCAGTGCTAGAGGGGACGGCGCCCAGCAGTACTTC
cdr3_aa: CSARGDGAQQYF

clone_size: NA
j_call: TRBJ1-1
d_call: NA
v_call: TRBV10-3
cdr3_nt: TGTGCCATCAATATACAGGGTATGCACACTGAAGCTTTCTTT
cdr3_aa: CAINIQGMHTEAFF

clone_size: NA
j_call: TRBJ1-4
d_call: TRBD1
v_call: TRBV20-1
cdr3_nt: TGCAGTGCTAGAGAGGGGACAGGAGATTTGGAAAAACTGTTTTTT
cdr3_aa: CSAREGTGDLEKLFF

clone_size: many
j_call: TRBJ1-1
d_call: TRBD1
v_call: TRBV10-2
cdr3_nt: TGCGCCAGCAGTGAGCGGGACAGGGGGCTGAACACTGAAGCTTTCTTT
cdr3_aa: CASSERDRGLNTEAFF

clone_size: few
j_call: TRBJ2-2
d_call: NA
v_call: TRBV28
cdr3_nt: TGTGCCAGCAGTTTATACGGGAGCGGGGAGCTGTTTTTT
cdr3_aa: CASSLYGSGELFF

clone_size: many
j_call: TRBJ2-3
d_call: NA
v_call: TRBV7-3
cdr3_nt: TGTGCCAGCAGCTTAGCGGGGTATAGCACAGATACGCAGTATTTT
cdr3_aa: CASSLAGYSTDTQYF

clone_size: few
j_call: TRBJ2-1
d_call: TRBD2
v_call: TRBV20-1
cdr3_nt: TGCAGTGCTTTTAGCGGGAGCTACTACAATGAGCAGTTCTTC
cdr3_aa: CSAFSGSYYNEQFF

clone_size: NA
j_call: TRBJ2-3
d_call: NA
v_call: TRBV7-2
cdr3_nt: TGTGCCAGCAGCTCCAGGGGACAAGCGAGGGCAGATACGCAGTATTTT
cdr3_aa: CASSSRGQARADTQYF

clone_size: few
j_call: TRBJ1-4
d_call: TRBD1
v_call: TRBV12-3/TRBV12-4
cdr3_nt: TGTGCCAGCGGGACAGGGAAAAAACTGTTTTTT
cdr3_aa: CASGTGKKLFF

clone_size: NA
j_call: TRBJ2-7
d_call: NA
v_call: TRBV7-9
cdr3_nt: TGTGCCAGCAGCCCACCGGGACGGAACTACGAGCAGTACTTC
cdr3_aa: CASSPPGRNYEQYF

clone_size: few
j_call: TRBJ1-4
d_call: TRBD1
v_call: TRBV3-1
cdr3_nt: TGTGCCAGCAGCCAATTCGACAGGGTGACAACTAATGAAAAACTGTTTTTT
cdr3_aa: CASSQFDRVTTNEKLFF

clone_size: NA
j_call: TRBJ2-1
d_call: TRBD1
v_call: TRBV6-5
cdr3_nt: TGTGCCAGCAGTTACCCTCGGACAGGGGGCTTCTACAATGAGCAGTTCTTC
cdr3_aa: CASSYPRTGGFYNEQFF

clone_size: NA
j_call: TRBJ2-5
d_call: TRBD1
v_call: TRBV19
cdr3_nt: TGTGCCAGTAGTATGGACAGGTTGTTAACTAGAGAGACCCAGTACTTC
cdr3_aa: CASSMDRLLTRETQYF

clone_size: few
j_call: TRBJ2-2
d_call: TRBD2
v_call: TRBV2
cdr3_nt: TGTGCCAGCAGTGAAGTCCCTGCGGGAGTCTTGTTTTTT
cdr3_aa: CASSEVPAGVLFF

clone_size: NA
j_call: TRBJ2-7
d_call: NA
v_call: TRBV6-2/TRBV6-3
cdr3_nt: TGTGCCAGCAGTTACAGGGGACCGGGGGAGCAGTACTTC
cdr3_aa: CASSYRGPGEQYF

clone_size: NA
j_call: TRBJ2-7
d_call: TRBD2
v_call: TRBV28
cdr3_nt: TGTGCCAGCAGTTTCCTAGCGGGTTCCTACGAGCAGTACTTC
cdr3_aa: CASSFLAGSYEQYF

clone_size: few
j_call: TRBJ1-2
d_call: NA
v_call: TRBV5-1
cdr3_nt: TGCGCCAGCAGCTTGGGCCAGCGTGGCTACACCTTC
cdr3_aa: CASSLGQRGYTF

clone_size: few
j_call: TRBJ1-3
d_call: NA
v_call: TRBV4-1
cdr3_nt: TGCGCCAGCAGCTTCAATCCGCCGATCTCTGGAAACACCATATATTTT
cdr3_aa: CASSFNPPISGNTIYF

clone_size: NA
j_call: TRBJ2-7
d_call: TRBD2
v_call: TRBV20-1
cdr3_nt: TGCAGTGCGGAACCGGGACTAGGCTACGAGCAGTACTTC
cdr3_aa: CSAEPGLGYEQYF

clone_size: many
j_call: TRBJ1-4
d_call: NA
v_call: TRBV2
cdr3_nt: TGTGCCAGCAGCGCGGGTGTAAGGGGACTGTTTTTT
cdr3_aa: CASSAGVRGLFF

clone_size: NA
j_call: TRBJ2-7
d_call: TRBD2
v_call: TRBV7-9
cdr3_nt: TGTGCCAGCAGCCAGGCCCGACTAGCGGGAGCTGTCGAGCAGCACTTC
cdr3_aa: CASSQARLAGAVEQHF

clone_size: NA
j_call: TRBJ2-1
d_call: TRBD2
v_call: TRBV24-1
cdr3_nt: TGTGCCACCAGTGGTCCCACAGGGACTAGCGGTTTACCCGCGTCGGCCGATGAGCAGTTCTTC
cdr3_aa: CATSGPTGTSGLPASADEQFF

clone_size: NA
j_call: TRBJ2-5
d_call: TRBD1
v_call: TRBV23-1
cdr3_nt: TGCGCCAGCAAAGGGGAGCGTAACGCTCCGACAGGGGCGGAAGAGACCCAGTACTTC
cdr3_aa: CASKGERNAPTGAEETQYF